Each of the 27 T cell receptor beta chains below was sequenced from the same sample in a study of breast tumors, draining lymph nodes, adjacent tissues. The lymph nodes were axillary draining lymph nodes from breast cancer patients. A single record per CDR3 protein comes from TCRdb applying MiXCR to the multiplex PCR reads. The table includes roughly 120,000 distinct CDR3 sequences, 20% detected once. Sequencing used axillary lymph node tissue. The receptors here all came from a female donor with breast cancer. Some clones in this sample may be carry-over from other donors' samples.

Points on this clonotype: A much more abundant neighbour one base away suggests this may be a read error. The chain has TRBV7-2 and TRBJ1-2, with D possibly being TRBD1 (6 bases). CDR1 is SGHTA, CDR2 FQGNSA, per germline. V dropped 5 bases and J dropped 6 bases, with 13 bases sitting between them. The CDR3 has 13 amino acids. CDR3 in DNA: TGTGCCAGCAGCGTTGCATACAGGGATGGCTACACCTTC. The encoded protein is CASSVAYRDGYTF.

This clonotype was seen only a few times. The rearrangement uses TRBV27 and TRBJ2-2, with 8 bases matching TRBD2. The V gene end was trimmed by 6 bases and the J gene end by 9 bases; junction bases not matched to a gene: 15. The CDR3 extends over 16 amino acids. Germline V gene sequence: CDR1 MNHEY, CDR2 SMNVEV (reference sequence). Here the CDR3 reads CASSRGGSGVTWELFF. CDR3 in DNA: TGTGCCAGCAGCCGGGGGGGAAGCGGGGTGACCTGGGAGCTGTTTTTT.

At least ten counts were recorded for this clonotype. The rearrangement links TRBV5-4 to TRBJ2-5; D is unclear. The CDR3 spans 13 residues. Trimming removed 0 bases from V and 4 bases from J, with 7 bases in between. Germline V lookup: CDR1 SGHNT, CDR2 YYREEE (reference sequence). As DNA, the CDR3 is TGTGCCAGCAGCTTGGGTTGGGGAGAGACCCAGTACTTC. Translation gives CASSLGWGETQYF.

This clonotype was found many times. The gene calls are TRBV19 and TRBJ2-2, with TRBD2 matching 13 bases. There are 14 residues in the CDR3. J lost 11 bases, V lost 7 bases, and 7 bases had no gene match. Germline assignment: CDR1 LNHDA and CDR2 SQIVND (reference sequence). The CDR3 DNA is TGTGCCAGTATCAAAAGGGGACTAGCGGGAGAGCTGTTTTTT. Its translation is CASIKRGLAGELFF.

For this clonotype: A single base separates this from a much larger clone, so it may be a read error. The chain combines TRBV4-1 with TRBJ2-3, with 8 bases that match TRBD2. With the DNA end fitting TRBJ2-1 better, the J assignment may be wrong. CDR3 size: 13 residues. Looked up from germline, CDR1 is MGHRA and CDR2 is YSYEKL. In nucleotides, the CDR3 is TGCGCCAGCAGCCGAGCTCTCAGCGGGAGGCAGTTCTTC. It specifies CASSRALSGRQFF.

This clonotype was counted many times. The rearrangement links TRBV12-3 or TRBV12-4 to TRBJ2-5; 14 bases are a match to TRBD2. The V and J ends lost 4 bases and 9 bases, in that order; junction bases with no gene match: 4. This CDR3 is built from 14 residues. As DNA, the CDR3 is TGTGCCAGCAGTTCCGGGACTAGCGGGGGTGCCCAGTACTTC. Translation: CASSSGTSGGAQYF.

The chain uses TRBV6-6 and TRBJ1-5, with D perhaps matching TRBD1 (5 bases). V lost 11 bases and J lost 2, with 16 bases in between. The CDR3 is 14 residues long. Looked up from germline, CDR1 is MNHNY and CDR2 is SVGAGI (reference sequence). CDR3 in amino acids: CAASGGLGNQPQHF. In DNA form, the CDR3 reads TGTGCCGCGTCTGGGGGGTTAGGCAATCAGCCCCAGCATTTT.

This clonotype showed up many times. V gene TRBV20-1 combines with J gene TRBJ2-2; D is unresolved. The CDR3 totals 15 residues. Germline lookup yields CDR1 DFQATT and CDR2 SNEGSKA (reference sequence). Trimming left V 3 bases short and J 4 bases short, with 15 bases between. CDR3 in DNA: TGCAGTGCTAGGCCCCCGCCCTCGTCCACCGGGGAGCTGTTTTTT. This codes for CSARPPPSSTGELFF.

This clonotype occurred many times. The chain carries TRBV19 and TRBJ2-5, with 8 positions matching TRBD2. Germline V gene lookup returns CDR1 LNHDA and CDR2 SQIVND (reference sequence). The ends lost 9 bases at V and 2 bases at J; junction bases unmatched: 8. The CDR3 consists of 14 residues. In nucleotides, the CDR3 is TGTGCCAGCCGCCGGGGACTAGATCAAGAGACCCAGTACTTC. It is translated as CASRRGLDQETQYF.

The chain combines TRBV11-2 with TRBJ2-1, with 13 bases that match TRBD2. Germline CDR1 and CDR2: SGHAT and FQNNGV. The CDR3 runs to 18 residues. V shed 5 bases and J 10 bases; nucleotides not matched to a gene: 17. CDR3 in DNA: TGTGCCAGCAGCCCAGTCTCACCATCGGGACTAGCGGGGACCGAGCAGTTCTTC. It specifies CASSPVSPSGLAGTEQFF.

This clonotype was counted between two and nine times. This sequence may be a read error, since a much larger clone differs from it by one base. The rearrangement uses TRBV12-3 or TRBV12-4 and TRBJ2-7; tentative D call: TRBD1 (7 bases). There are 16 residues in the CDR3. V was clipped by 1 base and J by 0 bases, with 13 bases between them. CDR3 residues: CASSLEAGGFSYEQYF. DNA of the CDR3: TGTGCCAGCAGTTTAGAGGCAGGGGGGTTCTCCTACGAGCAGTACTTC.

This chain uses TRBV27 with TRBJ1-2, with unresolved D. Germline loops: CDR1 MNHEY, CDR2 SMNVEV (reference sequence). The CDR3 runs 16 residues. Trimming took 5 bases from V and 0 from J, leaving 16 bases between them. The CDR3 here is CASSKKPGLSNYGYTF. The CDR3 region has the DNA TGTGCCAGCAGTAAAAAACCGGGGTTGTCTAACTATGGCTACACCTTC.

This clonotype was seen ten or more times. The chain uses TRBV5-4 and TRBJ1-3, with D uncertain. CDR3 size: 14 residues. The germline V and J ends were trimmed by 0 bases and 0 bases, with 4 bases remaining between them. The germline CDR1 and CDR2 sequences are SGHNT and YYREEE (reference sequence). CDR3 in amino acids: CASSLGISGNTIYF. DNA of the CDR3: TGTGCCAGCAGCTTGGGGATCTCTGGAAACACCATATATTTT.

The sample holds many counts of this clonotype. The chain is built from TRBV6-1 and TRBJ1-5; TRBD1 aligns across 7 bases. The CDR3 totals 15 residues. Germline trimming cut 1 base from V and 6 bases from J; bases unmatched to any gene: 6. Looked up from germline, CDR1 is MNHNS and CDR2 is SASEGT. CDR3 protein: CASSEGQGVGQPQHF. The CDR3 DNA reads TGTGCCAGCAGTGAAGGACAGGGAGTGGGTCAGCCCCAGCATTTT.

Concerning this clonotype: A single base separates this from a much larger clone, so it may be a read error. The chain is built from TRBV6-2 or TRBV6-3 and TRBJ1-6; D might be TRBD1 (5 bases). The germline V gene has CDR1 MNHEY and CDR2 SVGEGT. There are 15 residues in the CDR3. This CDR3 is CAGRRDSPHNSPLHF. In nucleotides, the CDR3 is TGTGCCGGCAGACGCGACAGCCCCCATAATTCACCCCTCCACTTT.

As to this clonotype: The junction does not match germline at one end; this may be a read error. This sequence joins TRBV5-6 and TRBJ2-1; the D is unclear. CDR3 length equals 16 residues. Germline V gene sequence: CDR1 SGHDT, CDR2 YYEEEE. CDR3 sequence: CASSLGRGGSYNEQSF. The CDR3 nucleotides read TGTGCCAGCAGCTTGGGGCGCGGTGGCTCCTACAATGAGCAGTCCTTC.

At least ten counts were recorded for this clonotype. The rearrangement links TRBV3-1 to TRBJ1-3, with 8 bases identical to TRBD1. CDR1 and CDR2 (germline): LGHDT, YNNKEL (reference sequence). After removal of 4 bases from V and 4 bases from J, the junction contained 3 bases not matched to a gene. There are 14 residues in the CDR3. In DNA form, the CDR3 reads TGTGCCAGCAGCCCGACAGGGGTCGGAAACACCATATATTTT. Amino acid sequence: CASSPTGVGNTIYF.

Many counts were recorded for this clonotype. V and J are TRBV30 and TRBJ2-5; D not certain. V was cut by 3 bases and J by 4 bases, with 12 bases left in between. This CDR3 is built from 13 residues. In germline, CDR1 is GTSNPN, CDR2 SVGIG (reference sequence). The CDR3 DNA reads TGTGCCTGGAGGAGAACAGCCCGAGAGACCCAGTACTTC. Protein: CAWRRTARETQYF. The full variable domain, its missing parts supplied by reference TRBV30 and TRBJ2-5, is SQTIHQWPATLVQPVGSPLSLECTVEGTSNPNLYWYRQAAGRGLQLLFYSVGIGQISSEVPQNLSASRPQDRQFILSSKKLLLSDSGFYLCAWRRTARETQYFGPGTRLLVL.

There are many counts of this clonotype. The chain links TRBV5-1 to TRBJ2-3; TRBD2 agrees at 13 bases. Germline V gene lookup returns CDR1 SGHRS and CDR2 YFSETQ. V was clipped by 3 bases and J by 3 bases; unmatched bases: 4. The CDR3 is 16 residues long. The CDR3 DNA reads TGCGCCAGCAGCTGGGGACTAGCGGGAATGACAGATACGCAGTATTTT. Translated, it gives CASSWGLAGMTDTQYF.

As concerns this clonotype: Being one base from a much bigger clone, this may be a read error. V usage is TRBV13 and J usage is TRBJ2-5, with 13 bases that match TRBD2. The CDR3 runs 16 residues. Per germline, CDR1 PRHDT and CDR2 FYEKMQ (reference sequence). The CDR3 sequence is CTSSFFGLAGVETQYF. For the CDR3, the DNA is TGTACCAGCAGCTTCTTCGGACTAGCGGGAGTTGAGACCCAGTACTTC.

This clonotype was recorded many times. This chain links TRBV6-5 with TRBJ1-3, with 7 nucleotides matching TRBD1. Trimming took 7 bases from V and 4 from J; bases not matched to a gene: 10. In germline, CDR1 is MNHEY, CDR2 SVGAGI. The CDR3 extends over 15 amino acids. Written as DNA, the CDR3 is TGTGCCAGCACTAGCTTCAGGGGGGAAGGAAACACCATATATTTT. Its protein is CASTSFRGEGNTIYF.

This clonotype was counted ten times or more. The chain recombines TRBV20-1 with TRBJ2-7; D remains ambiguous. Per the germline V gene, CDR1 is DFQATT and CDR2 is SNEGSKA (reference sequence). This CDR3 has 13 amino acids. V lost 3 bases, J lost 0 bases, and 9 bases lay in between. The chain's CDR3 is CSARSSSSYEQYF. The CDR3 DNA reads as TGCAGTGCTAGGTCTTCAAGCTCCTACGAGCAGTACTTC.

This clonotype was counted many times. At one end the junction does not follow the germline gene, possibly because of a read error. V is TRBV7-7 and J is TRBJ2-3, with D possibly being TRBD1 or TRBD2 (5 bases each). Per the germline V gene, CDR1 is SSHAT and CDR2 is FNYEAQ (reference sequence). This CDR3 contains 14 residues. CDR3 region: CASSEGSGTDTQYF. CDR3 coding DNA: TGTGCTAGCAGCGAGGGGTCCGGCACAGATACGCAGTATTTT. Full variable domain (outside the CDR3, taken from reference TRBV7-7 and TRBJ2-3): GAGVSQSPRYKVTKRGQDVTLRCDPISSHATLYWYQQALGQGPEFLTYFNYEAQPDKSGLPSDRFSAERPEGSISTLTIQRTEQRDSAMYRCASSEGSGTDTQYFGPGTRLTVL.

V gene TRBV6-1 combines with J gene TRBJ2-5; D unresolved. V was cut by 8 bases and J by 3 bases, with 13 bases left in between. Looked up from germline, CDR1 is MNHNS and CDR2 is SASEGT. The CDR3 runs 13 residues. CDR3 residues: CASSSLDKETQYF. The CDR3 DNA reads TGTGCCAGCTCGAGCCTCGATAAAGAGACCCAGTACTTC.

To note about this clonotype: A much larger clone sits a single nucleotide away, making a read error possible. The chain carries TRBV12-3 or TRBV12-4 and TRBJ1-3; no definite D call. The CDR3 totals 11 residues. The V and J ends lost 6 bases and 7 bases respectively, with 7 bases between them. CDR3 region: CASSQWNTIYF. The CDR3 DNA follows: TGTGCCAGCAGCCAATGGAACACCATATATTTT.

Of note for this clonotype: A much larger clone lies one base from this, so it may be a read error. The genes are TRBV11-2 and TRBJ2-1, with D possibly TRBD1 on 5 matching bases. Germline V gene data show CDR1 as SGHAT and CDR2 as FQNNGV. The CDR3 runs to 15 residues. CDR3 region: CASSLEIGAYSEQFF. As DNA, the CDR3 is TGTGCCAGCAGCTTAGAAATAGGGGCCTACAGTGAGCAGTTCTTC.

This clonotype was recorded at least ten times. V and J are TRBV5-5 and TRBJ1-2; TRBD1 might be the D (5 bases). The CDR3 consists of 12 residues. With 6 bases removed from V and 5 bases from J, the gap between germline ends came to 11 bases. The V gene's germline CDR1 is SGHKS and CDR2 YYEKEE (reference sequence). CDR3 sequence reads: CASTPRTYGYTF. The CDR3 DNA sequence: TGTGCCAGCACCCCACGGACATATGGCTACACCTTC.